The subject of this entry is one T cell receptor (beta chain). Sequencing used immunoSEQ multiplex PCR; TCRdb keeps in-frame clones, though not all of them. The sample has about 98,000 clones, roughly nine tenths seen once; the top ten hold roughly 2.5%. The data stem from a study of control samples from healthy donors and cancer patients. Unmatched junction bases numbered 4, after V lost 1 base and J lost 2 bases. This CDR3 has 15 amino acids. Per the germline V gene, CDR1 is GTSNPN and CDR2 is SVGIG (reference sequence). The V gene is TRBV30, the J gene TRBJ1-3; 8 bases are shared with TRBD1. This clonotype originated in a woman aged 18-35 years in good health. Sequencing was carried out using blood. DNA for the CDR3: TGTGCCTGGAGTGACGGACAGGGTACTGGAAACACCATATATTTT. It is translated as CAWSDGQGTGNTIYF.